The 25 T cell receptor beta chains reported below all come from one sample, sequenced in a study of cytomegalovirus exposure and HLA in healthy donors. This PCR relied on a set of 60 Vbeta primers and 13 Jbeta primers. Some clones are missing from TCRdb's copy, which holds only in-frame ones; the method was immunoSEQ multiplex PCR. Among more than 85,000 clones listed, about three quarters were seen once. The sequencing sample was made of PBMCs. These receptors were taken from a male donor in good health and CMV-seronegative.

V is TRBV5-1 and J is TRBJ2-5; 8 bases map to TRBD1. J lost 11 bases, V lost 3 bases, and 6 bases had no gene match. Germline CDR1 SGHRS, CDR2 YFSETQ. The CDR3 extends over 12 amino acids. The chain's CDR3 is CASSSTGEEQYF. The CDR3 nucleotides read TGCGCCAGCAGCTCGACAGGGGAAGAGCAGTACTTC.

The genes are TRBV7-9 and TRBJ2-1, with D unresolved. Trimming stripped 5 bases from V and 7 bases from J, with 9 bases between. The CDR3 spans 12 residues. Germline CDR1 SEHNR, CDR2 FQNEAQ (reference sequence). CDR3 in DNA: TGTGCCAGCAGCCCCCCTCGGAATGAGCAGTTCTTC. Encoded protein: CASSPPRNEQFF. Complete variable domain (other parts from reference TRBV7-9 and TRBJ2-1): DTGVSQNPRHKITKRGQNVTFRCDPISEHNRLYWYRQTLGQGPEFLTYFQNEAQLEKSRLLSDRFSAERPKGSFSTLEIQRTEQGDSAMYLCASSPPRNEQFFGPGTRLTVL.

The chain employs TRBV6-6 and TRBJ1-5, with D uncertain. Germline V lookup: CDR1 MNHNY, CDR2 SVGAGI (reference sequence). The CDR3 spans 13 residues. V was cut by 2 bases and J by 4 bases, with 6 bases left in between. The CDR3: CASSYDLNQPQHF. The DNA for the CDR3 is TGTGCCAGCAGTTACGACTTAAATCAGCCCCAGCATTTT.

Only a few counts were recorded for this clone. The gene calls are TRBV7-3 and TRBJ1-2, with 8 positions matching TRBD1. The germline gives CDR1 SGHTA, CDR2 FQGTGA. The CDR3 has 14 amino acids. J lost 8 bases, V lost 2 bases, and 7 bases had no gene match. The CDR3 region is CASSLDPGGWGYTF. CDR3 in DNA: TGTGCCAGCAGCTTAGACCCAGGGGGCTGGGGCTACACCTTC.

The chain is built from TRBV9 and TRBJ1-3; tentative D call: TRBD1 (5 bases). Trimming took off 0 bases at V and 4 bases at J, with 14 bases between the two ends. The CDR3 loop spans 16 amino acids. Germline CDR1 SGDLS, CDR2 YYNGEE. The CDR3 nucleotides read TGTGCCAGCAGCGTAGATGGCAGGGCGCAGGGAAACACCATATATTTT. Its protein is CASSVDGRAQGNTIYF.

V usage is TRBV5-1 and J usage is TRBJ2-2; TRBD2 is a possible D gene (5 bases). Germline V lookup: CDR1 SGHRS, CDR2 YFSETQ. Trimming took 0 bases from V and 4 from J, leaving 13 bases between them. This CDR3 is built from 16 residues. In nucleotides, the CDR3 is TGCGCCAGCAGCTTGGATCGCGGGCCGGGCACCGGGGAGCTGTTTTTT. Its protein product is CASSLDRGPGTGELFF.

This clone was recorded once. In DNA form, the CDR3 reads TGTGCCAGCAGTGAATTAAGAGCGGGAGGGCCTTCAGATACGCAGTATTTT. It is translated as CASSELRAGGPSDTQYF. The chain carries TRBV25-1 and TRBJ2-3; the match to TRBD2 covers 10 bases. The germline V gene encodes CDR1 MGHDK and CDR2 SYGVNS. Trimming cost V 1 base and J 4 bases; bases outside gene matches: 8. The CDR3 length is 17 residues.

This clone was found a few times. J is TRBJ2-1 and V is TRBV18, with D possibly matching TRBD2 (5 bases). Trimming removed 2 bases from V and 0 bases from J, with 11 bases in between. Germline V gene lookup returns CDR1 KGHSH and CDR2 LQKENI. The CDR3 totals 16 residues. CDR3 loop: CASSPSVGGSYNEQFF. The CDR3 DNA reads as TGTGCCAGCTCACCAAGTGTCGGAGGCTCCTACAATGAGCAGTTCTTC.

In its sample, this clone was seen a few times. The chain links TRBV4-2 to TRBJ2-2; D call uncertain. The CDR3 loop spans 13 amino acids. The V end lost 4 bases, the J end lost 14 bases, and 17 bases lay between the germline ends. Germline loops: CDR1 LGHNA, CDR2 YNFKEQ. The CDR3 DNA is TGTGCCAGCAGCCCAGAGAGAGGAAGTTCCCTGTTTTTT. It is translated as CASSPERGSSLFF.

The gene calls are TRBV21-1 and TRBJ2-1; no DNA check was done on the table's D call, TRBD1. TRBV21-1 is a pseudogene segment. CDR3 length equals 16 residues. The CDR3, as DNA: TGTGCCAGCAGCAAAGCGTTGACAGGCCCCTACAATGAGCAGTTCTTC. Its translation: CASSKALTGPYNEQFF.

Only a few counts were recorded for this clone. The chain uses TRBV29-1 and TRBJ1-5; 7 nucleotides agree with TRBD1. In germline, CDR1 is SQVTM, CDR2 ANQGSEA. With 4 bases clipped from V and 6 bases from J, the junction kept 9 bases outside the gene matches. The CDR3 extends over 14 amino acids. This CDR3 reads CSVAPTGVGQPQHF. The CDR3 nucleotides read TGCAGCGTTGCTCCTACAGGGGTAGGTCAGCCCCAGCATTTT.

The CDR3 DNA reads as TGTGCCACCAGCAGCCATATTCTAGTTCTGGGTCGGAGAGAGTTCTTC. Translated: CATSSHILVLGRREFF. The chain carries TRBV15 and TRBJ2-1; no definite D call. The V end was cut by 3 bases, the J end by 14 bases, with 26 bases between. The length of the CDR3 is 16 residues. Germline V CDR1 and CDR2: LNHNV, YYDKDF (reference sequence).

The genes are TRBV7-6 and TRBJ2-2; TRBD1 matches 7 bases. This CDR3 contains 16 residues. Per germline, CDR1 SGHVS and CDR2 FNYEAQ. J gave up 7 bases and V 3 bases, and 11 bases lay outside the gene matches. The CDR3 DNA sequence: TGTGCCAGCAGCTTCGGGACAGTGGACACCAGCGGGGAGCTGTTTTTT. As protein: CASSFGTVDTSGELFF.

The rearrangement uses TRBV7-2 and TRBJ2-7; TRBD1 matches 8 bases. The CDR3 extends over 14 amino acids. V was pared by 5 bases and J by 4 bases, with 7 bases of the junction left unmatched. Germline assignment: CDR1 SGHTA and CDR2 FQGNSA. The chain's CDR3 is CASSRTGGGYEQYF. The CDR3 bases are TGTGCCAGCAGCCGTACAGGGGGTGGGTACGAGCAGTACTTC.

The V gene is TRBV7-3, the J gene TRBJ1-1; 11 bases agree with TRBD1. This CDR3 contains 16 residues. Germline CDR1 is SGHTA and CDR2 is FQGTGA. With V trimmed by 2 bases and J by 1 base, 3 bases remained unmatched. Here the CDR3 DNA reads TGTGCCAGCAGCTTAGTGGACAGGGGGCCGAACACTGAAGCTTTCTTT. Translation: CASSLVDRGPNTEAFF.

The chain uses TRBV5-4 and TRBJ1-2; perhaps TRBD1 as D (5 bases). Germline CDR1 SGHNT, CDR2 YYREEE (reference sequence). Trimming stripped 3 bases from V and 8 bases from J, with 20 bases between. The CDR3 consists of 15 residues. DNA for the CDR3: TGTGCCAGCAGCTCCCCCCCGCGCAGGGTGGAGGGCTACACCTTC. The encoded protein is CASSSPPRRVEGYTF.

This clone has more than one count but fewer than ten. The chain joins TRBV5-4 to TRBJ2-7; 11 nucleotides agree with TRBD2. V was pared by 3 bases and J by 0 bases, with 5 bases of the junction left unmatched. There are 16 residues in the CDR3. Germline CDR1 reads SGHNT; CDR2 reads YYREEE (reference sequence). This CDR3 reads CASSSGTSGHSYEQYF. The CDR3 nucleotides read TGTGCCAGCAGCTCTGGGACTAGCGGTCACTCCTACGAGCAGTACTTC.

This clone showed up just a few times. This chain connects TRBV5-4 to TRBJ1-1; possible D gene TRBD1, 5 bases. CDR1 SGHNT and CDR2 YYREEE come from the germline V gene (reference sequence). Trimming cost V 0 bases and J 7 bases, with 16 bases left between them. The CDR3 is made up of 15 amino acids. CDR3 sequence: CASSLEWGRGNEAFF. The CDR3 region has the DNA TGTGCCAGCAGCTTGGAGTGGGGGAGGGGTAATGAAGCTTTCTTT.

The rearrangement uses TRBV5-1 and TRBJ2-5, with 7 bases matching TRBD2. The CDR3 consists of 15 residues. Losses at the gene ends were 3 bases for V and 0 bases for J; bases not matched to a gene: 5. Looked up from germline, CDR1 is SGHRS and CDR2 is YFSETQ. CDR3 sequence: CASSSGGTDQETQYF. Written as DNA, the CDR3 is TGCGCCAGCAGCTCCGGGGGGACGGACCAAGAGACCCAGTACTTC.

In this sample, this clone turned up once. The rearrangement joins TRBV28 to TRBJ1-2; no definite D call. CDR3 size: 12 residues. The V end was cut by 4 bases, the J end by 2 bases, with 5 bases between. Germline V gives CDR1 MDHEN, CDR2 SYDVKM. CDR3 in DNA: TGTGCCAGCAGTTACATGAACTATGGCTACACCTTC. Residues: CASSYMNYGYTF.

The table lists this clone with many counts. This sequence joins TRBV4-2 and TRBJ1-1; D might be TRBD1 (6 bases). The CDR3 contains 13 residues. V lost 1 base to trimming and J lost 10 bases, with 13 bases between them. In germline, CDR1 is LGHNA, CDR2 YNFKEQ. DNA of the CDR3: TGTGCCAGCAGCCAAGCCGACAGGACCCCAGCTTTCTTT. Translating it yields CASSQADRTPAFF.

CDR3 loop: CASSLEGAGRLLNEQFF. The CDR3 DNA is TGTGCCAGCAGCTTAGAGGGAGCGGGACGGCTCCTCAATGAGCAGTTCTTC. This chain uses TRBV11-2 with TRBJ2-1, with 7 bases aligning to TRBD2. The germline V gene has CDR1 SGHAT and CDR2 FQNNGV. This CDR3 contains 17 residues. V dropped 0 bases and J dropped 6; count of bases not matched to a gene: 11.

The chain is built from TRBV7-2 and TRBJ1-1; 7 bases line up with TRBD1. The CDR3 has 14 residues. CDR1 and CDR2 from the germline V gene are SGHTA and FQGNSA. V was pared by 5 bases and J by 5 bases, with 8 bases of the junction left unmatched. CDR3 nucleotides: TGTGCCAGCAGCCCCCAGGGGGGAGGAACTGAAGCTTTCTTT. It translates to CASSPQGGGTEAFF.

The gene calls are TRBV10-2 and TRBJ2-1; TRBD2 matches at 13 bases. V lost 6 bases, J lost 4 bases, and 9 bases stayed unmatched. Germline CDR1 WSHSY, CDR2 SAAADI. The CDR3 has 17 residues. The CDR3 DNA reads TGCGCCAGCAGGCCCGGACTAGCGGGAGTCCGGTACAATGAGCAGTTCTTC. The encoded protein is CASRPGLAGVRYNEQFF.

This chain joins TRBV2 and TRBJ1-1; 8 bases line up with TRBD1. V shed 6 bases, J shed 7 bases, and the junction held 10 bases outside the gene matches. From germline, CDR1 is SNHLY and CDR2 FYNNEI. This CDR3 has 14 residues. For the CDR3, the DNA is TGTGCCAGCAGGCCCCGAGGGACAGGCGTTGAAGCTTTCTTT. This codes for CASRPRGTGVEAFF. The entire variable domain, with the rest obtained from reference TRBV2 and TRBJ1-1, is as follows: EPEVTQTPSHQVTQMGQEVILRCVPISNHLYFYWYRQILGQKVEFLVSFYNNEISEKSEIFDDQFSVERPDGSNFTLKIRSTKLEDSAMYFCASRPRGTGVEAFFGQGTRLTVV.